One sample yielded the 7 T cell receptor beta chains listed below, sequenced in a study of blood T cell repertoires in COVID-19. Sequencing was performed with immunoSEQ multiplex PCR; in TCRdb, only in-frame clones are kept and a portion is missing. The sample includes some 250,000 clones, about 80% seen only once; the top ten take about 3.5%. The specimen sequenced was peripheral blood. The receptors were gathered from a woman at least 80 years old with acute or convalescent COVID-19.

V gene TRBV4-1 combines with J gene TRBJ2-1; the D gene is possibly TRBD2 (6 bases). CDR3 length equals 15 residues. Germline lookup yields CDR1 MGHRA and CDR2 YSYEKL. Trimming pared 1 base from V and 2 bases from J, leaving 9 bases between. The CDR3 protein is CASSQGAGPYNEQFF. CDR3 in DNA: TGCGCCAGCAGCCAAGGGGCGGGACCCTACAATGAGCAGTTCTTC.

There are a few counts of this clone. In DNA form, the CDR3 reads TGTGCCAGCAGCTCCGGACAGGTAGGGGGCTACGAGCAGTACTTC. Protein: CASSSGQVGGYEQYF. The chain links TRBV7-9 to TRBJ2-7; 7 nucleotides agree with TRBD1. Per germline, CDR1 SEHNR and CDR2 FQNEAQ (reference sequence). V dropped 4 bases and J dropped 3; count of bases not matched to a gene: 9. The length of the CDR3 is 15 residues.

The rearrangement joins TRBV5-1 to TRBJ2-5; D gene uncertain. The CDR3 runs 15 residues. The V end lost 5 bases, the J end lost 2 bases, and 16 bases lay between the germline ends. Germline CDR1 is SGHRS and CDR2 is YFSETQ. This chain's CDR3 is CASSILGTEQETQYF. The CDR3 DNA follows: TGCGCCAGCAGTATCCTTGGCACAGAACAAGAGACCCAGTACTTC.

The rearrangement links TRBV9 to TRBJ2-5; 7 bases are shared with TRBD2. The germline gives CDR1 SGDLS, CDR2 YYNGEE. The CDR3 runs 16 residues. Trimming took 0 bases from V and 4 from J; bases not matched to a gene: 9. CDR3 coding DNA: TGTGCCAGCAGCGTAGGGGGAGGGACGGCCGGAGAGACCCAGTACTTC. Its translation is CASSVGGGTAGETQYF.

V is TRBV12-3 or TRBV12-4 and J is TRBJ2-2; D ambiguous. With 4 bases removed from V and 8 bases from J, the gap between germline ends came to 5 bases. The CDR3 length is 11 residues. The CDR3 nucleotides are TGTGCCAGCAGTTCCTCGGGGGAGCTGTTTTTT. It codes for CASSSSGELFF.

This CDR3 is CSVVGGADQPQHF. The DNA for the CDR3 is TGCAGCGTTGTGGGGGGGGCCGATCAGCCCCAGCATTTT. The chain combines TRBV29-1 with TRBJ1-5; D is perhaps TRBD1 (6 bases). The CDR3 runs 13 residues. Germline V lookup: CDR1 SQVTM, CDR2 ANQGSEA. Trimming shortened V by 4 bases and J by 5 bases, and 12 bases separated the two germline ends.

The genes are TRBV7-9 and TRBJ1-4, with a possible D match to TRBD1 (6 bases). The CDR3 totals 15 residues. Germline-derived CDR1 and CDR2 are SEHNR and FQNEAQ (reference sequence). Trimming removed 1 base from V and 4 bases from J, with 10 bases in between. For the CDR3, the DNA is TGTGCCAGCAGCTTAGACCCAGGGGTTAATGAAAAACTGTTTTTT. Residues: CASSLDPGVNEKLFF. Using reference TRBV7-9 and TRBJ1-4 for the parts outside the CDR3, the full variable domain is DTGVSQNPRHKITKRGQNVTFRCDPISEHNRLYWYRQTLGQGPEFLTYFQNEAQLEKSRLLSDRFSAERPKGSFSTLEIQRTEQGDSAMYLCASSLDPGVNEKLFFGSGTQLSVL.